Each of the 28 T cell receptor beta chains below was sequenced from the same sample in a study of tissue T cells after allogeneic stem cell transplantation. Method: immunoSEQ multiplex PCR; TCRdb's copy keeps in-frame clones and lacks some. The sample records over 7,000 clones, under 40% being singletons. The time point is: mouse harvest day 14 after allogeneic transplant. Each mouse received 10^7 T-cell-depleted marrow cells plus 10^6 splenic CD5+ T cells by tail vein. Sequences were obtained from skin. The receptors come from a female BALB/c mouse given C57BL/6 T cells with graft-versus-host disease after an allogeneic hematopoietic cell transplant.

This clone is medium-sized in the sample. Any gene name here is a mouse gene name. The read gets to within 1 residue of the CDR3 end, and the germline J gene fills in the rest. The chain is built from TRBV23 and TRBJ2-7; TRBD2 was called by the table and not checked on the DNA. Germline V lookup: CDR1 KGHTA, CDR2 FQNQQP. The CDR3 has 15 amino acids. The covered CDR3 bases are TGCTCCAGCAGTCAATATAGAGGACTGGCCTATGAACAGTAC. As protein: CSSSQYRGLAYEQY. In full, the CDR3 is CSSSQYRGLAYEQYF.

By share, this clone counts as medium-sized. The germline and genes are mouse ones. The read terminates 1 residue before the CDR3 end, so the remaining end is supplied by the germline J gene. The chain uses TRBV23 and TRBJ1-1. Germline V gene data show CDR1 as KGHTA and CDR2 as FQNQQP. This CDR3 contains 13 residues. Incomplete CDR3 DNA: TGCTCCAGCAGTCAACACCAAAACACAGAAGTCTTC. Encoded protein: CSSSQHQNTEVF. The whole CDR3 protein reads CSSSQHQNTEVFF.

In the case of this clone: Mouse gene names apply. Incomplete CDR3 DNA: TGTGGTGCTAGGTCAAACCAAGACACCCAGTAC. Amino acid sequence: CGARSNQDTQY. The entire CDR3 is CGARSNQDTQYF. The rearrangement joins TRBV20 to TRBJ2-5; unclear D gene. The read ends 1 residue shy of where the CDR3 ends; the end is completed using the germline J gene. V gave up 2 bases and J gave up 0 bases, with 3 bases separating them. There are 12 residues in the CDR3. CDR1 and CDR2 from the germline V gene are GFQATS and STVNSAI.

Remarks on this clone: Germline and genes here are mouse. The CDR3 end lies 1 residue beyond the end of the read and is filled in from the germline J gene. V is TRBV13-2 and J is TRBJ1-6; D gene uncertain. TRBJ1-6 is an ORF, and what it does is uncertain. The germline CDR1 and CDR2 sequences are NNHNN and SYGAGS (reference sequence). The CDR3 runs to 13 residues. V was clipped by 1 base and J by 8 bases, with 7 bases between them. CDR3 DNA (partial): TGTGCCAGCGGTGATTTGGGAGATTCGCCCCTCTAC. It specifies CASGDLGDSPLY. The whole CDR3 is CASGDLGDSPLYF.

As concerns this clone: Gene names and germline match the mouse. Coverage ceases 1 residue before the CDR3 finishes, and the germline J gene fills in the end. The gene calls are TRBV5 and TRBJ2-7; D is unresolved. Germline values: CDR1 LGHNA, CDR2 YNLKQL (reference sequence). Trimming took 0 bases from V and 7 from J, leaving 4 bases between them. This CDR3 contains 11 residues. The sequenced CDR3 bases are TGTGCCAGCAGCCAAGAAGACGAACAGTAC. Amino acid sequence: CASSQEDEQY. In full, the CDR3 reads CASSQEDEQYF.

By its share, this clone is medium-sized. All gene names here are mouse names. The read comes to an end 1 residue before the CDR3 does, leaving the germline J gene to fill in the end. The chain has TRBV23 and TRBJ1-1. Per germline, CDR1 KGHTA and CDR2 FQNQQP. The CDR3 is 14 amino acids. The CDR3 spells CSSSQSLGNTEVFF. Incomplete CDR3 DNA: TGCTCCAGCAGTCAATCGTTGGGGAACACAGAAGTCTTC.

By sample fraction, this clone is medium-sized. Genes and germline come from the mouse. The missing CDR3 end, 1 residue past where the read stops, is filled in from the germline J gene. Within the sample, other DNA sequences also encode this same CDR3. V is TRBV26 and J is TRBJ2-5; 11 bases align to TRBD2. V shed 2 bases and J 8 bases; nucleotides not matched to a gene: 0. Germline lookup yields CDR1 KGHPV and CDR2 FQNQEV (reference sequence). The CDR3 spans 13 residues. CDR3 bases read: TGTGCCAGCAGTCTGGGGACTGGGGGCACCCAGTAC. Amino acid sequence: CASSLGTGGTQY. The full CDR3 sequence reads CASSLGTGGTQYF.

As for this clone: These gene names are mouse names. The CDR3 loop reads CASSTPYEQYF. CDR3 DNA (partial): TGTGCTAGCAGTACCCCGTATGAACAGTAC. The chain links TRBV17 to TRBJ2-7; the D is unclear. The CDR3 is cut off 1 residue early in the read; its end comes from the germline J gene. The germline V gene encodes CDR1 MNHDT and CDR2 YYDKIL. Trimming stripped 4 bases from V and 4 bases from J, with 5 bases between. The CDR3 has 11 amino acids.

A remark on this clone: All gene names here are mouse names. The CDR3 end lies 1 residue beyond the end of the read and is filled in from the germline J gene. The rearrangement links TRBV31 to TRBJ2-1; D is ambiguous. The CDR3 runs to 16 residues. Trimming pared 1 base from V and 0 bases from J, leaving 13 bases between. Germline values: CDR1 GKSSPN, CDR2 SITVG. The CDR3 protein is CAWSPRRIYNYAEQFF. The part of the CDR3 DNA that was read is TGTGCCTGGAGTCCTCGCAGGATCTATAACTATGCTGAGCAGTTC.

This clone occurred a few times. Gene names refer to mouse genes. The read finishes 1 residue shy of the CDR3 end, and the germline J gene is used to complete it. The chain carries TRBV26 and TRBJ1-3; TRBD1 is a possible D gene (5 bases). In germline, CDR1 is KGHPV, CDR2 FQNQEV (reference sequence). V dropped 3 bases and J dropped 2 bases, with 8 bases sitting between them. This CDR3 spans 14 amino acids. The CDR3 region is CASSLWGTGNTLYF. Partial CDR3 DNA: TGTGCCAGCAGTCTATGGGGGACTGGAAATACGCTCTAT.

This clone was counted a few times. The germline and genes are mouse ones. CDR3 bases read: TGTGCCAGCAGGACGACTGGATACTCCTATGAACAGTAC. It specifies CASRTTGYSYEQY. The entire CDR3 protein reads CASRTTGYSYEQYF. The V and J genes are TRBV15 and TRBJ2-7, with a possible D match to TRBD2 (6 bases). The read is 1 residue too short to cover the CDR3 end, so that end is filled in from the germline J gene. The CDR3 runs 14 residues. Trimming removed 6 bases at V and 0 bases at J, with 12 bases between. Germline V gives CDR1 SGHND, CDR2 FRSKSL.

This clone is medium-sized (0.01 to 0.1%) in the sample. The gene names given are mouse names. Read sequence stops 1 residue before the CDR3 end, and the germline J gene provides the missing end. The chain is built from TRBV23 and TRBJ1-1; the table names TRBD1, a call not compared with the DNA. Germline loops: CDR1 KGHTA, CDR2 FQNQQP. The CDR3 length is 12 residues. CDR3 residues: CSSSRDRGEVFF. The sequenced CDR3 bases are TGCTCCAGCAGTCGGGACAGGGGCGAAGTCTTC.

Of note for this clone: Mouse names are used for the genes. The CDR3 end lies 1 residue beyond the end of the read and is filled in from the germline J gene. The J gene is TRBJ2-1, the V gene TRBV3; TRBD2 aligns across 11 bases. From germline, CDR1 is SNHLY and CDR2 FYNGKV (reference sequence). The CDR3 has 16 residues. V gave up 3 bases and J gave up 1 base; unmatched junction bases: 2. The CDR3 DNA, read in part, is TGTGCCAGCAGCTTTGACTGGGGGGGGAACTATGCTGAGCAGTTC. This encodes CASSFDWGGNYAEQF. The full-length CDR3 reads as CASSFDWGGNYAEQFF.

This clone was seen only a few times. Mouse names are used for the genes. The DNA ends 1 residue before the CDR3 does, and the rest of the CDR3 is filled in from the germline J gene. The J gene is TRBJ1-1, the V gene TRBV29; D ambiguous. The CDR3 consists of 12 residues. The V and J ends lost 3 bases and 6 bases respectively, with 8 bases between them. Germline lookup yields CDR1 MSHET and CDR2 SYDVDS. CDR3 amino acids: CASSLPPSEVFF. CDR3 DNA, as far as it was read: TGTGCTAGCAGTTTGCCACCGTCAGAAGTCTTC.

On this clone: Gene and germline names: mouse. The covered CDR3 bases are TGTGCCAGCAGTCTGTCGACGGGACCCTATGAACAGTAC. Translation: CASSLSTGPYEQY. The full CDR3 protein is CASSLSTGPYEQYF. This chain joins TRBV26 and TRBJ2-7; D might be TRBD1 or TRBD2, each matching 5 bases. The CDR3 end is not reached by the read, which stops 1 residue before it; the germline J gene fills it in. V was trimmed by 0 bases and J by 2 bases, leaving 8 bases between them. Germline assignment: CDR1 KGHPV and CDR2 FQNQEV (reference sequence). The CDR3 is made up of 14 amino acids.

Of note for this clone: The gene symbols are mouse symbols. The observed sequence ends 1 residue before the CDR3 terminus, with the missing tail filled in from the germline J gene. The chain carries TRBV26 and TRBJ2-2, with D maybe TRBD1 (6 bases). The germline CDR1 and CDR2 sequences are KGHPV and FQNQEV (reference sequence). Trimming shortened V by 4 bases and J by 4 bases, and 10 bases separated the two germline ends. The CDR3 loop spans 14 amino acids. The CDR3 is CASSPRGVTGQLYF. CDR3 DNA (partial): TGTGCCAGCAGTCCCAGGGGAGTCACCGGGCAGCTCTAC.

This clone was seen a few times. Genes and germline come from the mouse. The read terminates 1 residue ahead of where the CDR3 ends, so the germline J gene completes it. Other nucleotide sequences from this sample produce the same CDR3. The chain is built from TRBV26 and TRBJ1-1, with D uncertain. There are 13 residues in the CDR3. Germline V lookup: CDR1 KGHPV, CDR2 FQNQEV (reference sequence). The V end was cut by 4 bases, the J end by 0 bases, with 6 bases between. The CDR3 region is CASSRQTNTEVFF. The CDR3 bases that were read are TGTGCCAGCAGTCGACAAACAAACACAGAAGTCTTC.

Concerning this clone itself: The gene symbols are mouse symbols. The sequence runs out 1 residue before the end of the CDR3; the remainder is reconstructed from the germline J gene. The J gene is TRBJ2-7, the V gene TRBV26, with 12 bases fitting TRBD2. The CDR3 is 15 amino acids. CDR1 is KGHPV, CDR2 FQNQEV, per germline (reference sequence). V shed 3 bases, J shed 2 bases, and the junction held 2 bases outside the gene matches. The covered CDR3 bases are TGTGCCAGCAGTCTCGGACTGGGGGGGGCCTATGAACAGTAC. It yields the protein CASSLGLGGAYEQY. The whole CDR3 sequence reads CASSLGLGGAYEQYF.

This clone turned up a few times. Germline and genes: mouse. The CDR3: CASSRTGGDNERLFF. The sequenced CDR3 bases are TGTGCCAGCAGCCGAACAGGGGGCGACAACGAAAGATTATTT. This chain uses TRBV2 with TRBJ1-4, with 9 bases matching TRBD1. Read data end 1 residue before the CDR3 end; the end is taken from the germline J gene. The CDR3 consists of 15 residues. CDR1 is LGHNA, CDR2 YSYQKL, per germline. Trimming cost V 4 bases and J 4 bases; bases outside gene matches: 4.

With regard to this clone: Genes and germline are mouse. The DNA ends 1 residue before the CDR3 does, and the rest of the CDR3 is filled in from the germline J gene. The chain recombines TRBV3 with TRBJ2-2; no firm D call. CDR1 and CDR2 from the germline V gene are SNHLY and FYNGKV (reference sequence). The CDR3 consists of 13 residues. Trimming took 5 bases from V and 4 from J, leaving 8 bases between them. The CDR3 is CASSPTTTGQLYF. CDR3 DNA (partial): TGTGCCAGCAGCCCGACAACCACCGGGCAGCTCTAC.

As regards this clone: Each gene name is a mouse one. The part of the CDR3 DNA that was read is TGCTCCAGCAGTCAATCGCCAGGGGGGAACTCCGACTACACC. Residues: CSSSQSPGGNSDYT. The entire CDR3 protein is CSSSQSPGGNSDYTF. This chain connects TRBV23 to TRBJ1-2; the DNA was not compared with TRBD1, the D call given in the table. The read gets to within 1 residue of the CDR3 end, and the germline J gene fills in the rest. The CDR3 runs to 15 residues. The germline CDR1 and CDR2 sequences are KGHTA and FQNQQP. Full variable domain (missing parts from reference TRBV23 and TRBJ1-2): DAAVTQKPRYLIKMKGQEAEMKCIPEKGHTAVFWYQQKQSKELKFLIYFQNQQPLDQIDMVKERFSAVCPSSSLCSLGIRTCEAEDSALYLCSSSQSPGGNSDYTFGSGTRLLVI.

In its sample, this clone was seen a few times. Mouse gene names and germline throughout. The CDR3 goes on 1 residue after the read ends, and that part is filled in from the germline J gene. The chain joins TRBV26 to TRBJ2-7; no clear D. Germline values: CDR1 KGHPV, CDR2 FQNQEV (reference sequence). The CDR3 has 15 amino acids. Between the trimmed V and J ends, which lost 0 bases and 0 bases, there was a span of 9 bases. CDR3 DNA (partial): TGTGCCAGCAGTCTGTCGAACGCAGGCTCCTATGAACAGTAC. Translating gives CASSLSNAGSYEQY. The full CDR3 protein reads CASSLSNAGSYEQYF.

About this clone: The genes and germline here are from mouse. Read coverage stops 1 residue before the CDR3 terminus; the germline J gene supplies the remainder. The chain couples TRBV26 to TRBJ2-7, with TRBD2 identical over 10 bases. V trimming: 2 bases; J trimming: 3 bases; junction bases outside the gene matches: 4. Germline V lookup: CDR1 KGHPV, CDR2 FQNQEV (reference sequence). The CDR3 length is 15 residues. The covered CDR3 bases are TGTGCCAGCAGTCTGAGTACTGGGGGGGTCTATGAACAGTAC. As protein: CASSLSTGGVYEQY. The entire CDR3 is CASSLSTGGVYEQYF.

The table lists this clone with a few counts. Any gene name here is a mouse gene name. The read gets to within 1 residue of the CDR3 end, and the germline J gene fills in the rest. The chain couples TRBV31 to TRBJ2-4; D may be TRBD1 (6 bases). V lost 0 bases and J 5 bases, leaving 9 bases between the germline ends. This CDR3 has 13 residues. CDR1 GKSSPN and CDR2 SITVG come from the germline V gene. Partial CDR3 DNA: TGTGCCTGGAGTCTAAACAGGGTAAACACCTTGTAC. This encodes CAWSLNRVNTLY. The entire CDR3 protein is CAWSLNRVNTLYF.

A note on this clone: Gene names and germline match the mouse. The read ends 1 residue early relative to the CDR3; the germline J gene fills the gap. The V gene is TRBV26, the J gene TRBJ2-2; D possibly corresponds to TRBD1 (6 bases). Trimming took off 2 bases at V and 0 bases at J, with 10 bases between the two ends. Germline V gene sequence: CDR1 KGHPV, CDR2 FQNQEV (reference sequence). The CDR3 consists of 16 residues. The CDR3 sequence is CASSLPGTTNTGQLYF. Incomplete CDR3 DNA: TGTGCCAGCAGTCTGCCCGGGACAACAAACACCGGGCAGCTCTAC.

This clone is medium-sized (0.01 to 0.1%) by share. Gene names denote mouse genes. The read ends 1 residue early relative to the CDR3; the germline J gene fills the gap. This chain connects TRBV26 to TRBJ1-1; D is perhaps TRBD1 (5 bases). Germline CDR1 is KGHPV and CDR2 is FQNQEV (reference sequence). The V end was cut by 8 bases, the J end by 0 bases, with 7 bases between. The CDR3 is 12 amino acids. Incomplete CDR3 DNA: TGTGCCAGCGCGGGGGCAAACACAGAAGTCTTC. It codes for CASAGANTEVF. The full CDR3 protein is CASAGANTEVFF.

About this clone: Germline and genes here are mouse. The read gets to within 1 residue of the CDR3 end, and the germline J gene fills in the rest. The chain joins TRBV26 to TRBJ1-6, with 7 positions matching TRBD1. TRBJ1-6 carries the ORF label, with uncertain function. With 2 bases clipped from V and 6 bases from J, the junction kept 4 bases outside the gene matches. CDR3 length: 15 residues. Looked up from germline, CDR1 is KGHPV and CDR2 is FQNQEV (reference sequence). The CDR3 spells CASSLDRVGNSPLYF. The DNA read from the CDR3 is TGTGCCAGCAGTCTGGACAGGGTGGGTAATTCGCCCCTCTAC.

In this sample, this clone turned up a few times. Germline and genes: mouse. The read ends 1 residue before the CDR3 terminus; that terminus is restored from the germline J gene. This sequence joins TRBV24 and TRBJ2-5; the match to TRBD2 covers 8 bases. This CDR3 has 16 residues. Germline CDR1 reads KGHTA; CDR2 reads FRNEEI. J was trimmed by 6 bases and V by 0 bases; bases with no gene match: 8. The CDR3 bases that were read are TGTGCCAGCAGTCTGTATACGGGGGGGGCGCACGACACCCAGTAC. Translating it yields CASSLYTGGAHDTQY. The CDR3, in full, reads CASSLYTGGAHDTQYF.